This TCR beta chain was identified during a study of blood T cell repertoires in COVID-19. Some clones are missing from TCRdb's copy, which holds only in-frame ones; the method was immunoSEQ multiplex PCR. The data contain 200,000 to 250,000 clones, around 90% of them singletons. Looked up from germline, CDR1 is KGHSH and CDR2 is LQKENI. The CDR3 contains 16 residues. Trimming removed 0 bases from V and 9 bases from J; junction bases left unmatched: 11. The sample was PBMCs or T cells enriched from blood (not recorded which). This receptor was taken from a woman aged 45-65 years with acute COVID-19. This chain links TRBV18 with TRBJ2-1, with 7 bases matching TRBD2. The CDR3: CASSPPGMRESSEQFF. The CDR3 DNA follows: TGTGCCAGCTCACCACCCGGGATGCGGGAGTCAAGTGAGCAGTTCTTC.